This T cell receptor (beta chain) was profiled in a study of shared clonotypes between healthy human individuals. The authors divided CD4+ cells into CD45RA+ naive and CD45RA-negative memory subsets. The protocol was immunoSEQ multiplex PCR, while the TCRdb copy is restricted to in-frame clones and leaves out a portion. The sample lists about 660,000 clones; 74% were seen once. CDR3 length equals 13 residues. Per the germline V gene, CDR1 is WNHNN and CDR2 is SYGVQD (reference sequence). The germline V and J ends were trimmed by 7 bases and 2 bases, with 12 bases remaining between them. Sequenced: memory CD4+ T cells sorted from blood. Subset specified: CD45RA-negative fraction. The origin of this receptor is a woman aged 25-40 years in good health. The V gene is TRBV10-1, the J gene TRBJ2-7; D gene unclear. CDR3 protein: CASNLGTPYEQYF. CDR3 DNA: TGCGCCAGCAATCTGGGAACCCCCTACGAGCAGTACTTC.